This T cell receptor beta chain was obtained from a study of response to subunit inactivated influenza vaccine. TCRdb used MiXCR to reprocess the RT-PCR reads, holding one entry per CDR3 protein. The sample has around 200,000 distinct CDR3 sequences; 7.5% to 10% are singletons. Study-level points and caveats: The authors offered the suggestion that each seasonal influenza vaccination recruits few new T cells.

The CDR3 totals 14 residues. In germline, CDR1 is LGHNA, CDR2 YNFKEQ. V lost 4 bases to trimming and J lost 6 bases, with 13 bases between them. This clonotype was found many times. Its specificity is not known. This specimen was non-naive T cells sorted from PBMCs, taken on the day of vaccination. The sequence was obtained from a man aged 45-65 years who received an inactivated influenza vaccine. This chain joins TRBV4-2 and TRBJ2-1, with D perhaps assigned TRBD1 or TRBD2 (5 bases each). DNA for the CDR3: TGTGCCAGCAGCCCCTGGGACGGATTCAATGAGCAGTTCTTC. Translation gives CASSPWDGFNEQFF.